Many counts were recorded for the clone carrying this TCR beta chain. This sample was included in a study of T cells in localized non-small cell lung cancer. Trimming cost V 8 bases and J 5 bases; bases outside gene matches: 4. Germline V gene lookup returns CDR1 MNHGY and CDR2 SAAAGT. This CDR3 spans 13 amino acids. Clones were sequenced by immunoSEQ multiplex PCR, and TCRdb holds only the in-frame ones, with some missing. The data contain 2,500 to 3,000 clones, 26% of them singletons. This receptor was taken from a male donor at least 60 years old with stage I lung adenocarcinoma. The sequencing here drew on lung tumor tissue, taken before any cancer treatment. The chain uses TRBV6-8 and TRBJ2-2; 8 bases are a match to TRBD2. CDR3 in amino acids: CASSGGVTGELFF. The CDR3 DNA reads TGTGCCAGCTCGGGGGGGGTAACCGGGGAGCTGTTTTTT.